Sequencing of this TCR beta chain was carried out in a study of T cell responses to AZD1222 COVID-19 vaccine. Germline CDR1 is LNHDA and CDR2 is SQIVND (reference sequence). V lost 6 bases, J lost 0 bases, and 12 bases stayed unmatched. CDR3 length: 17 residues. Remarks on this clone: The antigen is unknown.

General study findings and limits: Regions 160-218 and 743-854 dominated among vaccine-associated CD4 TCRs spanning spike. Spike-specific TCR breadth and depth grew following two AZD1222 doses.

Sequencing used immunoSEQ multiplex PCR; TCRdb keeps in-frame clones, though not all of them. The sample lists 95,000 to 110,000 clones, 70% to 90% seen once, with roughly a sixth in the top ten. The TCR was taken from an adult in good health. This chain joins TRBV19 and TRBJ1-1, with 8 bases identical to TRBD1. This material consisted of peripheral blood, taken on day 0 of AZD1222 vaccination. The CDR3 DNA reads as TGTGCCAGTAGGCATCATCCGGGACAGGCGATGAACACTGAAGCTTTCTTT. It yields the protein CASRHHPGQAMNTEAFF.